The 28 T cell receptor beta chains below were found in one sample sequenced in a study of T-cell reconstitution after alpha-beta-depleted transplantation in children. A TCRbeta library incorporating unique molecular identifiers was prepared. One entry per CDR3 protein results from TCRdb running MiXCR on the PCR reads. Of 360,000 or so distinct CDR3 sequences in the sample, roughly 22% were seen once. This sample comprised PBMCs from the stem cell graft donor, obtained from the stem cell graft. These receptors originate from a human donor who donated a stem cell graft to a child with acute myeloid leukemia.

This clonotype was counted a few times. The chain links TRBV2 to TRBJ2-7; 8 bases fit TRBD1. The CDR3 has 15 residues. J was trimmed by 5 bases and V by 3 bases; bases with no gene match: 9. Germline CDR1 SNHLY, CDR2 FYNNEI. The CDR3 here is CASSDLGQGSNEQYF. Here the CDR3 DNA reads TGTGCCAGCAGTGACCTCGGACAGGGATCCAACGAGCAGTACTTC.

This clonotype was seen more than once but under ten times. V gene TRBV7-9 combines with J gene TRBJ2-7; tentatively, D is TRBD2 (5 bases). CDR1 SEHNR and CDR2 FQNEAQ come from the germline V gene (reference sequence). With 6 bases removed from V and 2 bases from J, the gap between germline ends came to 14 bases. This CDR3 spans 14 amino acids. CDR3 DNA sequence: TGTGCCAGCAGAGGGCCGAGGGATCCCTACGAGCAGTACTTC. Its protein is CASRGPRDPYEQYF.

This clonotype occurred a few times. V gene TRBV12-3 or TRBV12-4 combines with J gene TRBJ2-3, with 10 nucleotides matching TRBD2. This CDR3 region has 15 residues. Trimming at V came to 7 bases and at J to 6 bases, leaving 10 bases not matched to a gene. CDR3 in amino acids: CASNPLAGAGDTQYF. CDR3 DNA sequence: TGTGCCAGCAACCCCCTAGCGGGAGCTGGGGATACGCAGTATTTT.

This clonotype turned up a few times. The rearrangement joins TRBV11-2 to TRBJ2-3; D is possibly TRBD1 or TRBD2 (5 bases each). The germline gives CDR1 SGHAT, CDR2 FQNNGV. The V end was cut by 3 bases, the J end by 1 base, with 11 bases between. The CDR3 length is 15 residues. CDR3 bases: TGTGCCAGCAGCTTGGACGGGGCACGCACAGATACGCAGTATTTT. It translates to CASSLDGARTDTQYF.

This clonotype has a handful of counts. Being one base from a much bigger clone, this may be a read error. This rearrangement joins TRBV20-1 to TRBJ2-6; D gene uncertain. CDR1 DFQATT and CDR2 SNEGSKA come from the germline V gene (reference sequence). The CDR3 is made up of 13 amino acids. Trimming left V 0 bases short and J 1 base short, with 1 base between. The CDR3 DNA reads TGCAGTGCTAGAGAATCTGGGGCCAACGTCCTGACTTTC. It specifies CSARESGANVLTF.

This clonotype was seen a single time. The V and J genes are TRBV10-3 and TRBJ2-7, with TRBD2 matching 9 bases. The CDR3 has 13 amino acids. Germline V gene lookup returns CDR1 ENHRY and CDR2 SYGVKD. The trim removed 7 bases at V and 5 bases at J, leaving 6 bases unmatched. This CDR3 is CAITPGLANEQYF. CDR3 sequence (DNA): TGTGCCATCACCCCGGGACTAGCTAACGAGCAGTACTTC.

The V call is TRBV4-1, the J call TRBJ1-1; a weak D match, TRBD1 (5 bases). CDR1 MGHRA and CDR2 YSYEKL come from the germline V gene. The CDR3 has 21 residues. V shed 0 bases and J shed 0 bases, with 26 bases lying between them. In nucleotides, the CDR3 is TGCGCCAGCAGCCAAGATCTCAGGGTTAGACATGCTGAGTACATGAACACTGAAGCTTTCTTT. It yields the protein CASSQDLRVRHAEYMNTEAFF.

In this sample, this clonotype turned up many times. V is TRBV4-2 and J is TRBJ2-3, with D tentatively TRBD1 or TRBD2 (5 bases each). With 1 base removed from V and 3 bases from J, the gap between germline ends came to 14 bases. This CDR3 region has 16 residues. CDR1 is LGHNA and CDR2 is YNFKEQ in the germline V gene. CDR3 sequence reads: CASSQVDLRGTDTQYF. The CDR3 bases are TGTGCCAGCAGCCAAGTGGACCTGAGGGGTACAGATACGCAGTATTTT.

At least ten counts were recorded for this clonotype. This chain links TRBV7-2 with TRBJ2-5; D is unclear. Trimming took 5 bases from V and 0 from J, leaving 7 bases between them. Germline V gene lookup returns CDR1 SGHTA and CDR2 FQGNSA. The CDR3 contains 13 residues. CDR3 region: CASSPANQETQYF. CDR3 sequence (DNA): TGTGCCAGCAGCCCCGCCAACCAAGAGACCCAGTACTTC.

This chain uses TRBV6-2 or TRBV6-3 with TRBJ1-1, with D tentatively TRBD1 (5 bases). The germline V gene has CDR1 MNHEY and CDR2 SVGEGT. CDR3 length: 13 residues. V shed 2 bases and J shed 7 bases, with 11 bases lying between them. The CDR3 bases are TGTGCCAGCAGTTACCCTAGACAGCGTGAAGCTTTCTTT. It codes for CASSYPRQREAFF.

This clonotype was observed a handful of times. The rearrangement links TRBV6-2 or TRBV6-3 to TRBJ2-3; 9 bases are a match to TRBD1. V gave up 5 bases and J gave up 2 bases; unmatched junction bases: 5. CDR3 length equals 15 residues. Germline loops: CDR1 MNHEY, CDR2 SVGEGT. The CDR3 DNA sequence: TGTGCCAGCAGTACCGGACAGGGGAACACAGATACGCAGTATTTT. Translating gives CASSTGQGNTDTQYF.

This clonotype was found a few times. CDR3 bases: TGTGCCAGCAGTTTCTTAGCGGGAGGGCGGAATGAGCAGTTCTTC. This gives the protein CASSFLAGGRNEQFF. The chain combines TRBV12-3 or TRBV12-4 with TRBJ2-1; 11 nucleotides align to TRBD2. CDR3 size: 15 residues. The V and J ends lost 3 bases and 7 bases, in that order; junction bases with no gene match: 5.

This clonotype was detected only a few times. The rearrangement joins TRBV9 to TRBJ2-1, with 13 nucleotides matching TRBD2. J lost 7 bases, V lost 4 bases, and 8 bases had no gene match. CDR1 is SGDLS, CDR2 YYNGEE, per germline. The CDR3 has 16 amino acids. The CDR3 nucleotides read TGTGCCAGCAGCCCAAGGACTAGCGGGAGTAAAAATGAGCAGTTCTTC. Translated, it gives CASSPRTSGSKNEQFF.

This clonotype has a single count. The CDR3 here is CASSVTGVYAPSEAFF. CDR3 DNA: TGCGCCAGCAGCGTTACAGGGGTATACGCTCCTTCTGAAGCTTTCTTT. This chain uses TRBV5-1 with TRBJ1-1, with 7 nucleotides matching TRBD1. This CDR3 contains 16 residues. V was clipped by 4 bases and J by 6 bases; unmatched bases: 15. Germline loops: CDR1 SGHRS, CDR2 YFSETQ.

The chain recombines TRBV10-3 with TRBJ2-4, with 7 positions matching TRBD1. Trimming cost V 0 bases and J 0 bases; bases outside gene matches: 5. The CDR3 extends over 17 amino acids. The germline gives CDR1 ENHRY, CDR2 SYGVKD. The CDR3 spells CAISESDRLLAKNIQYF. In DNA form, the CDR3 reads TGTGCCATCAGTGAGTCGGACAGGTTACTAGCCAAAAACATTCAGTACTTC.

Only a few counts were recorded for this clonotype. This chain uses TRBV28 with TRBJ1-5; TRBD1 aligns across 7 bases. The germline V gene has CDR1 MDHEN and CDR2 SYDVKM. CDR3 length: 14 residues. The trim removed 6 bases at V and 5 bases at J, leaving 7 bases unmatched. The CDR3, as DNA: TGTGCCAGCAGCTGGACAGGTTCATATCAGCCCCAGCATTTT. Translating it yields CASSWTGSYQPQHF.

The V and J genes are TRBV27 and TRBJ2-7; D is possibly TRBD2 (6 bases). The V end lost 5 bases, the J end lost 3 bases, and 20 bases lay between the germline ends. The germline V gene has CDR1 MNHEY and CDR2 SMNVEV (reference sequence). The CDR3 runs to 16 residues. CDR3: CASSPHLARMIYEQYF. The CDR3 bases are TGTGCCAGCAGTCCCCACCTAGCGCGAATGATCTACGAGCAGTACTTC.

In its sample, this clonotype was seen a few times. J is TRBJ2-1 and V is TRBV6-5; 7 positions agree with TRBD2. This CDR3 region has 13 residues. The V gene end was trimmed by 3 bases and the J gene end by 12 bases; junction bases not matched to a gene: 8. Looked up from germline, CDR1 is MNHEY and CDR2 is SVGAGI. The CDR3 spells CASSYSRELPQFF. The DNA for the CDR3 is TGTGCCAGCAGTTATTCGCGGGAGTTACCGCAGTTCTTC.

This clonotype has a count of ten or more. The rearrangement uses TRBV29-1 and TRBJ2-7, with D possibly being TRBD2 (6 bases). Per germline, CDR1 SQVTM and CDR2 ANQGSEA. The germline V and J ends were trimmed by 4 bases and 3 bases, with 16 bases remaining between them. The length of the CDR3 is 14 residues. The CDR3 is CSVAAQTTSYEQYF. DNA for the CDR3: TGCAGCGTTGCGGCCCAGACGACTAGCTACGAGCAGTACTTC.

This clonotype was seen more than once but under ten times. The CDR3 DNA is TGTGCCAGCAGTTTAGAGGGGAGTAATGAAAAACTGTTTTTT. It translates to CASSLEGSNEKLFF. The chain joins TRBV12-3 or TRBV12-4 to TRBJ1-4, with a tentative D call TRBD1 (5 bases). The CDR3 totals 14 residues. Between the trimmed V and J ends, which lost 1 base and 4 bases, there was a span of 7 bases.

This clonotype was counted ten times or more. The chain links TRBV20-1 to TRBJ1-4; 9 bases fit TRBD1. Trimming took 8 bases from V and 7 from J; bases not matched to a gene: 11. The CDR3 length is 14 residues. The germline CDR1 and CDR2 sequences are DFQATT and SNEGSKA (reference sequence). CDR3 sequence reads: CSSTGQGRGEKLFF. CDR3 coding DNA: TGCAGTTCAACGGGACAGGGAAGAGGTGAAAAACTGTTTTTT.

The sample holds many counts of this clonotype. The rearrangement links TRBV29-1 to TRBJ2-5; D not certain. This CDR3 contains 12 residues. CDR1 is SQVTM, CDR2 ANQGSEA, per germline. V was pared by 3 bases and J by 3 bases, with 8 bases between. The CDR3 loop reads CSVDRSEETQYF. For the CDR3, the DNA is TGCAGCGTTGATCGGTCGGAAGAGACCCAGTACTTC.

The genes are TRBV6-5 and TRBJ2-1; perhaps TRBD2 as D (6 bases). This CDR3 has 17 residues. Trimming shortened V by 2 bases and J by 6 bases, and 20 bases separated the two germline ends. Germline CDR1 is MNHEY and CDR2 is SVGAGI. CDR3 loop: CASSYRSKWEETNEQFF. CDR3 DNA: TGTGCCAGCAGTTACAGGTCTAAGTGGGAGGAAACCAATGAGCAGTTCTTC.

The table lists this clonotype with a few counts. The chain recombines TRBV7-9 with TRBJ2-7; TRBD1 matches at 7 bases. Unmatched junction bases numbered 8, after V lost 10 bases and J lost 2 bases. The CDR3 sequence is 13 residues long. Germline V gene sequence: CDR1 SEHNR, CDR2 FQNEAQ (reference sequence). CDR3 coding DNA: TGTGCCAACAACGCCGGGACAGCCTACGAGCAGTACTTC. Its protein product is CANNAGTAYEQYF.

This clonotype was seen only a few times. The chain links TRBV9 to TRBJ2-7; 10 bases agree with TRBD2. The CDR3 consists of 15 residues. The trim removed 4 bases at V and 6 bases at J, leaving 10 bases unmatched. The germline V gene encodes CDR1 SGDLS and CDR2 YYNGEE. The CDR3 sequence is CASSLTLAGVGEQYF. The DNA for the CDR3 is TGTGCCAGCAGCCTCACTCTAGCGGGAGTGGGCGAGCAGTACTTC. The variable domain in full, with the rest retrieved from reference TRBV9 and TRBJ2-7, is DSGVTQTPKHLITATGQRVTLRCSPRSGDLSVYWYQQSLDQGLQFLIQYYNGEERAKGNILERFSAQQFPDLHSELNLSSLELGDSALYFCASSLTLAGVGEQYFGPGTRLTVT.

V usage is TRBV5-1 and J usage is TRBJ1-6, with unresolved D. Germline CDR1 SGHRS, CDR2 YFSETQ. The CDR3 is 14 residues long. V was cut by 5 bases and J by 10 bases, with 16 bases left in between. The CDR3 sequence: CASRFEDSPSPLHF. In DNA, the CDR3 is TGCGCCAGCAGATTTGAGGATTCCCCCTCACCCCTCCACTTT.

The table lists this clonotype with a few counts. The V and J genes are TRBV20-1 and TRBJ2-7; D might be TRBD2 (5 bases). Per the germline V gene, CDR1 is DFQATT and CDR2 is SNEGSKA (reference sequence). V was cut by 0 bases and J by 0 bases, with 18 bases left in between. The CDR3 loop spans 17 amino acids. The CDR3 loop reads CSARETGRRSSSYEQYF. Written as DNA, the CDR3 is TGCAGTGCTAGAGAAACGGGAAGGCGATCAAGCTCCTACGAGCAGTACTTC.

The CDR3 DNA reads as TGTGCCAGCAGTGGAGGGAGGTCGTACAATGAGCAGTTCTTC. It specifies CASSGGRSYNEQFF. The chain has TRBV12-3 or TRBV12-4 and TRBJ2-1; D might be TRBD2 (6 bases). V was trimmed by 5 bases and J by 4 bases, leaving 12 bases between them. The CDR3 runs 14 residues.